Each of the 29 T cell receptor beta chains below was sequenced from the same sample in a study of T cell responses to AZD1222 COVID-19 vaccine. The table came from immunoSEQ multiplex PCR; TCRdb's copy has only in-frame clones and leaves some out. Of tens of thousands of clones listed, 80% to 85% are singletons. Source: peripheral blood, taken 28 days after the second AZD1222 dose. The receptors come from an adult who received the AZD1222 COVID-19 vaccine.

This sequence joins TRBV27 and TRBJ1-5; D remains unclear. There are 15 residues in the CDR3. V gave up 5 bases and J gave up 0 bases, with 11 bases separating them. Per the germline V gene, CDR1 is MNHEY and CDR2 is SMNVEV (reference sequence). The CDR3 region has the DNA TGTGCCAGCAGTGCTACGGTTTATAGCAATCAGCCCCAGCATTTT. As protein: CASSATVYSNQPQHF.

This sequence joins TRBV9 and TRBJ1-4; D call uncertain. Germline CDR1 is SGDLS and CDR2 is YYNGEE. The CDR3 length is 15 residues. V was shortened by 3 bases and J by 0 bases, with 9 bases between the two germline ends. This CDR3 reads CASSAHSATNEKLFF. Written as DNA, the CDR3 is TGTGCCAGCAGCGCCCACAGTGCAACTAATGAAAAACTGTTTTTT.

V usage is TRBV29-1 and J usage is TRBJ2-5; TRBD1 or TRBD2 may be the D gene (5 bases each). Trimming took 5 bases from V and 3 from J, leaving 16 bases between them. CDR3 size: 14 residues. Germline CDR1 and CDR2: SQVTM and ANQGSEA. For the CDR3, the DNA is TGCAGCGTTCGACGGGGCCAGGGAGAAGAGACCCAGTACTTC. This translates into CSVRRGQGEETQYF.

The chain joins TRBV6-2 or TRBV6-3 to TRBJ2-5; no definite D call. CDR1 is MNHEY, CDR2 SVGEGT, per germline. This CDR3 comprises 13 residues. The germline V and J ends were trimmed by 5 bases and 6 bases, with 13 bases remaining between them. The CDR3 sequence is CASSNPQIQTQYF. The CDR3, as DNA: TGTGCCAGCAGTAACCCGCAAATCCAGACCCAGTACTTC.

The rearrangement uses TRBV2 and TRBJ2-5; D possibly uses TRBD1 or TRBD2 (6 bases each). The CDR3 loop spans 16 amino acids. V lost 6 bases and J lost 4, with 21 bases in between. CDR1 and CDR2 from the germline V gene are SNHLY and FYNNEI. The CDR3 nucleotides are TGTGCCAGCAGCCGGACGTGGGGGGCGCAGGGAGAGACCCAGTACTTC. Translating gives CASSRTWGAQGETQYF. Complete variable domain (other parts from reference TRBV2 and TRBJ2-5): EPEVTQTPSHQVTQMGQEVILRCVPISNHLYFYWYRQILGQKVEFLVSFYNNEISEKSEIFDDQFSVERPDGSNFTLKIRSTKLEDSAMYFCASSRTWGAQGETQYFGPGTRLLVL.

The rearrangement uses TRBV3-1 (or the pseudogene TRBV3-2) and TRBJ2-1, with no clear D. V was trimmed by 3 bases and J by 8 bases, leaving 5 bases between them. Germline V gives CDR1 LGHDT, CDR2 YNNKEL (reference sequence). CDR3 length: 11 residues. CDR3 nucleotide sequence: TGTGCCAGCAGCCAGGGGTATGAGCAGTTCTTC. Its protein product is CASSQGYEQFF.

Only one count was recorded for this clone. V is TRBV27 and J is TRBJ2-3; the match to TRBD2 covers 10 bases. V lost 4 bases, J lost 5 bases, and 9 bases stayed unmatched. CDR1 is MNHEY and CDR2 is SMNVEV in the germline V gene (reference sequence). The CDR3 contains 16 residues. The CDR3 protein is CASSSAAGGRGDTQYF. In nucleotides, the CDR3 is TGTGCCAGCAGTTCCGCAGCGGGGGGGCGGGGAGATACGCAGTATTTT.

The rearrangement links TRBV12-3 or TRBV12-4 to TRBJ1-1; TRBD1 aligns across 8 bases. The CDR3 totals 13 residues. J lost 5 bases, V lost 6 bases, and 5 bases had no gene match. CDR3 residues: CASRDHRGTEAFF. DNA of the CDR3: TGTGCCAGCAGGGATCACAGGGGGACTGAAGCTTTCTTT.

V is TRBV10-3 and J is TRBJ1-3; D perhaps matches TRBD1 (6 bases). The CDR3 covers 15 residues. Germline V lookup: CDR1 ENHRY, CDR2 SYGVKD. The V and J ends lost 6 bases and 0 bases respectively, with 12 bases between them. CDR3 protein: CAIREDRNSGNTIYF. The CDR3 DNA is TGTGCCATCAGGGAGGACAGAAACTCTGGAAACACCATATATTTT.

The rearrangement joins TRBV27 to TRBJ2-1, with D perhaps matching TRBD1 (7 bases). From germline, CDR1 is MNHEY and CDR2 SMNVEV (reference sequence). This CDR3 is built from 14 residues. Trimming removed 3 bases at V and 6 bases at J, with 12 bases between. CDR3 coding DNA: TGTGCCAGCAGTTTCCAGGGGGGCTCCAATGAGCAGTTCTTC. Translated, it gives CASSFQGGSNEQFF.

The gene calls are TRBV5-1 and TRBJ1-6; 7 bases align to TRBD1. V shed 3 bases and J 8 bases; nucleotides not matched to a gene: 5. Looked up from germline, CDR1 is SGHRS and CDR2 is YFSETQ. The CDR3 covers 14 residues. CDR3 protein: CASSSSTGDSPLHF. The CDR3 DNA reads as TGCGCCAGCAGCTCTTCTACAGGGGATTCACCCCTCCACTTT.

This chain links TRBV6-5 with TRBJ2-7; D is possibly TRBD1 or TRBD2 (5 bases each). Looked up from germline, CDR1 is MNHEY and CDR2 is SVGAGI. Trimming left V 7 bases short and J 0 bases short, with 16 bases between. The CDR3 length is 15 residues. For the CDR3, the DNA is TGTGCCAGCACCTCCCGGGGACGAAGCTCCTACGAGCAGTACTTC. This gives the protein CASTSRGRSSYEQYF.

The chain has TRBV4-1 and TRBJ1-2, with D unclear. V was shortened by 1 base and J by 9 bases, with 12 bases between the two germline ends. The germline V gene has CDR1 MGHRA and CDR2 YSYEKL. The CDR3 spans 13 residues. The CDR3 coding sequence is TGCGCCAGCAGCCAAGGCTTGCCGGTGAGCTACACCTTC. It yields the protein CASSQGLPVSYTF.

V and J are TRBV7-9 and TRBJ1-5; D gene unclear. CDR1 SEHNR and CDR2 FQNEAQ come from the germline V gene (reference sequence). Trimming removed 2 bases at V and 6 bases at J, with 8 bases between. This CDR3 comprises 13 residues. In nucleotides, the CDR3 is TGTGCCAGCAGCTTAACGTCTGGTCAGCCCCAGCATTTT. Its translation is CASSLTSGQPQHF. Together with reference TRBV7-9 and TRBJ1-5, the CDR3 gives the full variable domain: DTGVSQNPRHKITKRGQNVTFRCDPISEHNRLYWYRQTLGQGPEFLTYFQNEAQLEKSRLLSDRFSAERPKGSFSTLEIQRTEQGDSAMYLCASSLTSGQPQHFGDGTRLSIL.

The chain couples TRBV27 to TRBJ2-7, with D perhaps TRBD2 (6 bases). Germline V gene sequence: CDR1 MNHEY, CDR2 SMNVEV (reference sequence). With 3 bases removed from V and 3 bases from J, the gap between germline ends came to 24 bases. CDR3 size: 18 residues. In DNA, the CDR3 is TGTGCCAGCAGTTTGCGAGGGGACTCAAGTGCCCCGTACTACGAGCAGTACTTC. The encoded protein is CASSLRGDSSAPYYEQYF.

V gene TRBV18 combines with J gene TRBJ1-1, with D hard to call. Germline V gives CDR1 KGHSH, CDR2 LQKENI. The CDR3 sequence is 13 residues long. V lost 6 bases and J lost 0, with 8 bases in between. In nucleotides, the CDR3 is TGTGCCAGCTCGTCGACGGTGAACACTGAAGCTTTCTTT. Translated, it gives CASSSTVNTEAFF.

With regard to this clone: In the same sample, other DNA sequences code for this CDR3. The genes are TRBV9 and TRBJ2-5; 13 bases line up with TRBD2. This CDR3 is built from 15 residues. The germline CDR1 and CDR2 sequences are SGDLS and YYNGEE. The junction had 1 base not matched to a gene; V was cut back by 0 bases and J by 5 bases. CDR3 nucleotide sequence: TGTGCCAGCAGCGTAGGACTAGCGGGGGGCGAGACCCAGTACTTC. The encoded protein is CASSVGLAGGETQYF.

The genes are TRBV27 and TRBJ2-1, with TRBD2 matching 10 bases. This CDR3 contains 21 residues. Germline CDR1 and CDR2: MNHEY and SMNVEV (reference sequence). Trimming took 8 bases from V and 0 from J; bases not matched to a gene: 22. The CDR3 loop reads CASRVRGLGSGGFSSYNEQFF. CDR3 coding DNA: TGTGCCAGCCGAGTTCGGGGACTGGGTAGCGGGGGGTTTAGCTCCTACAATGAGCAGTTCTTC.

The chain has TRBV15 and TRBJ1-2; D is uncertain. CDR1 is LNHNV and CDR2 is YYDKDF in the germline V gene (reference sequence). The CDR3 is made up of 15 amino acids. The V end was cut by 0 bases, the J end by 6 bases, with 14 bases between. The CDR3 region has the DNA TGTGCCACCAGCAGAGATGGTGCGCAGGAGGATGGCTACACCTTC. Translated: CATSRDGAQEDGYTF. Full variable domain (outside the CDR3, taken from reference TRBV15 and TRBJ1-2): DAMVIQNPRYQVTQFGKPVTLSCSQTLNHNVMYWYQQKSSQAPKLLFHYYDKDFNNEADTPDNFQSRRPNTSFCFLDIRSPGLGDTAMYLCATSRDGAQEDGYTFGSGTRLTVV.

CDR3 DNA: TGTGCCAGCAGTCGACAGGTGCACCAGCCCCAGCATTTT. This gives the protein CASSRQVHQPQHF. V is TRBV6-5 and J is TRBJ1-5; weak D call: TRBD1 (6 bases). The CDR3 is 13 amino acids. Trimming shortened V by 5 bases and J by 7 bases, and 12 bases separated the two germline ends. In germline, CDR1 is MNHEY, CDR2 SVGAGI.

The chain is built from TRBV18 and TRBJ2-5, with a possible D match to TRBD1 (6 bases). The V and J ends lost 4 bases and 1 base respectively, with 19 bases between them. Germline V lookup: CDR1 KGHSH, CDR2 LQKENI. The CDR3 extends over 17 amino acids. The CDR3 is CASSRTGLTGFQETQYF. For the CDR3, the DNA is TGTGCCAGCTCACGAACGGGGTTGACAGGATTCCAAGAGACCCAGTACTTC.

V usage is TRBV11-2 and J usage is TRBJ2-4; TRBD1 matches at 8 bases. J was trimmed by 8 bases and V by 1 base; bases with no gene match: 7. CDR3 size: 15 residues. Germline CDR1 SGHAT, CDR2 FQNNGV. CDR3 bases: TGTGCCAGCAGCTTAGGACAGGGGCGCGCAGACATTCAGTACTTC. Amino acids: CASSLGQGRADIQYF.

This sequence joins TRBV2 and TRBJ1-6, with TRBD1 matching over 8 bases. The germline V gene has CDR1 SNHLY and CDR2 FYNNEI. The CDR3 is made up of 14 amino acids. The V segment lost 4 bases and the J segment 10 bases; nucleotides outside the gene matches: 6. The CDR3 loop reads CASSGTGSNSPLHF. The CDR3, as DNA: TGTGCCAGCAGTGGGACAGGGAGCAACTCACCCCTCCACTTT.

This clone showed up just once. The J gene is TRBJ1-5, the V gene TRBV5-7; D ambiguous. TRBV5-7 is an open reading frame whose function is uncertain. Trimming stripped 5 bases from V and 1 base from J, with 13 bases between. The CDR3 contains 15 residues. The CDR3 loop is CASRWGRESNQPQHF. In DNA form, the CDR3 reads TGTGCCAGCAGATGGGGTCGAGAAAGCAATCAGCCCCAGCATTTT.

The rearrangement joins TRBV21-1 to TRBJ2-3; the table names TRBD1, a call not compared with the DNA. TRBV21-1 is a pseudogene segment. This CDR3 has 14 amino acids. CDR3 nucleotide sequence: TGTGCCAGCAGCAAAGTAGGTCAGGCAGATACGCAGTATTTT. Translating it yields CASSKVGQADTQYF.

The chain employs TRBV6-5 and TRBJ2-7; 8 bases agree with TRBD1. The V segment lost 1 base and the J segment 5 bases; nucleotides outside the gene matches: 4. This CDR3 is 14 amino acids long. Germline CDR1 reads MNHEY; CDR2 reads SVGAGI. CDR3 loop: CASSYLGTGDEQYF. DNA of the CDR3: TGTGCCAGCAGTTACTTGGGGACAGGCGACGAGCAGTACTTC.

This chain uses TRBV19 with TRBJ1-5, with a tentative D call TRBD1 (6 bases). The length of the CDR3 is 15 residues. V was trimmed by 5 bases and J by 4 bases, leaving 15 bases between them. Germline V lookup: CDR1 LNHDA, CDR2 SQIVND (reference sequence). CDR3 residues: CASSSQTGLNQPQHF. CDR3 sequence (DNA): TGTGCCAGTAGTTCCCAAACAGGGCTAAATCAGCCCCAGCATTTT.

The genes are TRBV5-1 and TRBJ1-1; 7 bases fit TRBD1. The germline CDR1 and CDR2 sequences are SGHRS and YFSETQ. V lost 0 bases to trimming and J lost 0 bases; unmatched junction nucleotides: 5. This CDR3 contains 16 residues. CDR3 residues: CASSLALGQLNTEAFF. CDR3 sequence (DNA): TGCGCCAGCAGCTTGGCTCTGGGACAGTTGAACACTGAAGCTTTCTTT.

This clone turned up a few times. The chain employs TRBV5-1 and TRBJ1-3, with a tentative D call TRBD1 (5 bases). The V and J ends lost 0 bases and 0 bases respectively, with 7 bases between them. The CDR3 extends over 15 amino acids. Germline V gene lookup returns CDR1 SGHRS and CDR2 YFSETQ. The CDR3 here is CASSLDRHSGNTIYF. DNA of the CDR3: TGCGCCAGCAGCTTGGACAGGCACTCTGGAAACACCATATATTTT.